These T cell receptor beta chains were read from a single sample in a study of cytomegalovirus exposure and HLA in healthy donors. Data came from immunoSEQ multiplex PCR; TCRdb stores just in-frame clones and leaves some out. This sample's table has some 180,000 clones. The specimen sequenced was PBMCs. Receptors originate from a man younger than 45 in good health and CMV-seronegative. CDR3s include the opening cysteine and the closing phenylalanine or tryptophan. Each record gives: D gene, J gene, V gene, CDR3 DNA, CDR3 protein. The D gene is left open where the match is weak.

D gene: .
J gene: TRBJ1-2
V gene: TRBV27
CDR3 DNA: TGTGCCAGCAGACCAGGAAACGGGGGTGGCTACACCTTC
CDR3 protein: CASRPGNGGGYTF

D gene: .
J gene: TRBJ1-1
V gene: TRBV4-2
CDR3 DNA: TGTGCCAGCAGCCAAGTGTCTCGCACTGAAGCTTTCTTT
CDR3 protein: CASSQVSRTEAFF

D gene: TRBD1
J gene: TRBJ1-4
V gene: TRBV5-1
CDR3 DNA: TGCGCCAGCAGCTCACCTACAGGGGGAGGTGAAAAACTGTTTTTT
CDR3 protein: CASSSPTGGGEKLFF

D gene: .
J gene: TRBJ1-5
V gene: TRBV18
CDR3 DNA: TGTGCCAGCTCAGCCGAAGGGGGTAGGCCCCAGCATTTT
CDR3 protein: CASSAEGGRPQHF

D gene: .
J gene: TRBJ1-3
V gene: TRBV5-1
CDR3 DNA: TGCGCCAGCAGCTTGGCACAAAGCTCTGGAAACACCATATATTTT
CDR3 protein: CASSLAQSSGNTIYF

D gene: TRBD1
J gene: TRBJ1-3
V gene: TRBV30
CDR3 DNA: TGTGCCTGGACCTCCGGACAGGACGGAAACACCATATATTTT
CDR3 protein: CAWTSGQDGNTIYF

D gene: .
J gene: TRBJ2-7
V gene: TRBV7-2
CDR3 DNA: TGTGCCAGCAGCCAAACCGGGACTGCCAGACTGTACTTC
CDR3 protein: CASSQTGTARLYF

D gene: .
J gene: TRBJ1-3
V gene: TRBV5-1
CDR3 DNA: TGCGCCAGCAGCTTGGACGTGAGCGGCTCTGGAAACACCATATATTTT
CDR3 protein: CASSLDVSGSGNTIYF

D gene: TRBD2
J gene: TRBJ2-7
V gene: TRBV10-3
CDR3 DNA: TGTGCCATCAGCTCGGGACTAGCGGGAGATCGTACGCTGGAGCAGTACTTC
CDR3 protein: CAISSGLAGDRTLEQYF

D gene: .
J gene: TRBJ2-2
V gene: TRBV19
CDR3 DNA: TGTGCCAGTAGTATGCGCAGGGTCGACACCGGGGAGCTGTTTTTT
CDR3 protein: CASSMRRVDTGELFF

D gene: TRBD2
J gene: TRBJ2-2
V gene: TRBV19
CDR3 DNA: TGTGCCAGTAGACGACTAGCGGGAGATACCGGGGAGCTGTTTTTT
CDR3 protein: CASRRLAGDTGELFF

D gene: TRBD2
J gene: TRBJ2-1
V gene: TRBV28
CDR3 DNA: TGTGCCAGCAGTTTATGGGTCCCGGGAGGGTTGGATGAGCAGTTCTTC
CDR3 protein: CASSLWVPGGLDEQFF

D gene: .
J gene: TRBJ1-1
V gene: TRBV29-1
CDR3 DNA: TGCAGCGTTGAGCAGGGGTCCACTGAAGCTTTCTTT
CDR3 protein: CSVEQGSTEAFF

D gene: TRBD1
J gene: TRBJ1-4
V gene: TRBV5-5
CDR3 DNA: TGTGCCAGCAGCTTGTTGGGATTTGACAGGGGGAACGCAGCTAATGAAAAACTGTTTTTT
CDR3 protein: CASSLLGFDRGNAANEKLFF

D gene: .
J gene: TRBJ2-7
V gene: TRBV11-2
CDR3 DNA: TGTGCCAGCACCCCAAATCGCGGTGGTCAGTACGAGCAGTACTTC
CDR3 protein: CASTPNRGGQYEQYF

D gene: .
J gene: TRBJ2-1
V gene: TRBV14
CDR3 DNA: TGTGCCAGCAGCCATGACCCCATTGACCCCGGAACGGGGTTCTTC
CDR3 protein: CASSHDPIDPGTGFF

D gene: .
J gene: TRBJ1-1
V gene: TRBV10-2
CDR3 DNA: TGCGCCAGCAGTGAACCTACGCGGAACACTGAAGCTTTCTTT
CDR3 protein: CASSEPTRNTEAFF

D gene: .
J gene: TRBJ2-7
V gene: TRBV5-1
CDR3 DNA: TGCGCCAGCACGGGCAGCTCGGGATTGGCGTACGAGCAGTACTTC
CDR3 protein: CASTGSSGLAYEQYF

D gene: TRBD2
J gene: TRBJ2-3
V gene: TRBV4-1
CDR3 DNA: TGCGCCAGCAGCCAAGGCCCTAGCGGGGGGGCCGGGGGCGCAGATACGCAGTATTTT
CDR3 protein: CASSQGPSGGAGGADTQYF

D gene: .
J gene: TRBJ2-5
V gene: TRBV6-5
CDR3 DNA: TGTGCCAGCAGCCCTAGGAGGGGGACCCAGTACTTC
CDR3 protein: CASSPRRGTQYF

D gene: TRBD2
J gene: TRBJ2-2
V gene: TRBV2
CDR3 DNA: TGTGCCAGCAGTGATCAGGGAGCGGGAGTGAACACCGGGGAGCTGTTTTTT
CDR3 protein: CASSDQGAGVNTGELFF

D gene: TRBD1
J gene: TRBJ1-2
V gene: TRBV2
CDR3 DNA: TGTGCCAGCAGTAGACAGGGGGCCTTCTCTAACTATGGCTACACCTTC
CDR3 protein: CASSRQGAFSNYGYTF

D gene: .
J gene: TRBJ2-3
V gene: TRBV4-1
CDR3 DNA: TGCGCCAGCAGCGGTTCGTGGGAGTGGGCAGATACGCAGTATTTT
CDR3 protein: CASSGSWEWADTQYF

D gene: .
J gene: TRBJ1-1
V gene: TRBV6-6
CDR3 DNA: TGTGCCACAGGCAGCCCACAGGTCATATCCGACCCTGAAGCTTTCTTT
CDR3 protein: CATGSPQVISDPEAFF

D gene: .
J gene: TRBJ2-2
V gene: TRBV7-9
CDR3 DNA: TGTGCCAGCAGCTTAAGATTAGGGGTAACTCACACCGGGGAGCTGTTTTTT
CDR3 protein: CASSLRLGVTHTGELFF

D gene: TRBD2
J gene: TRBJ2-4
V gene: TRBV5-1
CDR3 DNA: TGCGCCAGCAGCTTGTTAGCGGGAGTGGACATTCAGTACTTC
CDR3 protein: CASSLLAGVDIQYF

D gene: .
J gene: TRBJ1-2
V gene: TRBV14
CDR3 DNA: TGTGCCAGCAGCCAAGGTCCGGGGGATAGTGGCTACACCTTC
CDR3 protein: CASSQGPGDSGYTF

D gene: .
J gene: TRBJ1-1
V gene: TRBV27
CDR3 DNA: TGTGCCAGCAGTTTATTAGGGGTGAACACTGAAGCTTTCTTT
CDR3 protein: CASSLLGVNTEAFF

D gene: .
J gene: TRBJ1-2
V gene: TRBV10-2
CDR3 DNA: TGCGCCAGCAGTGAGGGACAGATCTATGGCTACACCTTC
CDR3 protein: CASSEGQIYGYTF

D gene: TRBD1
J gene: TRBJ1-1
V gene: TRBV5-4
CDR3 DNA: TGTGCCAGCAGCAGGACAGGGGTGGCCCTCACTGAAGCTTTCTTT
CDR3 protein: CASSRTGVALTEAFF

D gene: TRBD1
J gene: TRBJ1-1
V gene: TRBV27
CDR3 DNA: TGTGCCAGCAGCCGAGGACAGGGGGCAGGTTTGAGCACTGAAGCTTTCTTT
CDR3 protein: CASSRGQGAGLSTEAFF

D gene: .
J gene: TRBJ1-4
V gene: TRBV7-9
CDR3 DNA: TGTGCCAGCAGCTTAGTCCTGGCTCCGGAAAAACTGTTTTTT
CDR3 protein: CASSLVLAPEKLFF

D gene: TRBD2
J gene: TRBJ2-2
V gene: TRBV7-3
CDR3 DNA: TGTGCCAGCAGCCTCGGGGGGGGAACCGGGGAGCTGTTTTTT
CDR3 protein: CASSLGGGTGELFF

D gene: TRBD2
J gene: TRBJ2-1
V gene: TRBV11-3
CDR3 DNA: TGTGCCAGCAGCTTAAGGCTAGCGGACAATGAGCAGTTCTTC
CDR3 protein: CASSLRLADNEQFF

D gene: TRBD1
J gene: TRBJ1-5
V gene: TRBV28
CDR3 DNA: TGTGCCAGCAGGACAGGGCGCAATCAGCCCCAGCATTTT
CDR3 protein: CASRTGRNQPQHF

D gene: TRBD1
J gene: TRBJ2-7
V gene: TRBV18
CDR3 DNA: TGTGCCAGCTCACCTCGGGCGCAGGGGGCTGGATACGAGCAGTACTTC
CDR3 protein: CASSPRAQGAGYEQYF

D gene: TRBD1
J gene: TRBJ1-6
V gene: TRBV4-1
CDR3 DNA: TGCGCCAGCAGCCAAGTGGCGGGACAGGACAAGGTGCAATTTTCACCCCTCCACTTT
CDR3 protein: CASSQVAGQDKVQFSPLHF

D gene: TRBD2
J gene: TRBJ2-6
V gene: TRBV7-3
CDR3 DNA: TGTGCCAGCGGGACTAGCGGGGAGTCTGGGGCCAACGTCCTGACTTTC
CDR3 protein: CASGTSGESGANVLTF

D gene: TRBD1
J gene: TRBJ2-7
V gene: TRBV30
CDR3 DNA: TGTGCCTGGAGTTACTCAGGGGGCTGGGCCTACGAGCAGTACTTC
CDR3 protein: CAWSYSGGWAYEQYF

D gene: TRBD1
J gene: TRBJ1-5
V gene: TRBV19
CDR3 DNA: TGTGCCAGTGGGGGGACAGGGCTTAGCAATCAGCCCCAGCATTTT
CDR3 protein: CASGGTGLSNQPQHF

D gene: .
J gene: TRBJ1-1
V gene: TRBV9
CDR3 DNA: TGTGCCAGCAGCGTATTGAGGAGCACTGAAGCTTTCTTT
CDR3 protein: CASSVLRSTEAFF

D gene: TRBD1
J gene: TRBJ2-5
V gene: TRBV9
CDR3 DNA: TGTGCCAGCAGCGCGATGACAGGGGACCTCCAAGAGACCCAGTACTTC
CDR3 protein: CASSAMTGDLQETQYF

D gene: .
J gene: TRBJ2-7
V gene: TRBV27
CDR3 DNA: TGTGCCAGCAGTCGGGGGATGTATCCCGCCGAGCAGTACTTC
CDR3 protein: CASSRGMYPAEQYF

D gene: TRBD1
J gene: TRBJ1-2
V gene: TRBV4-1
CDR3 DNA: TGCGCCAGCAGCCAAGGGACAGGGGGCATCTATGGCTACACCTTC
CDR3 protein: CASSQGTGGIYGYTF

D gene: .
J gene: TRBJ2-5
V gene: TRBV7-8
CDR3 DNA: TGTGCCAGCAATCCGGGGCAAGAGACCCAGTACTTC
CDR3 protein: CASNPGQETQYF

D gene: .
J gene: TRBJ1-5
V gene: TRBV29-1
CDR3 DNA: TGCAGCGTTGGGGCCTTGGGAGGACATCAGCCCCAGCATTTT
CDR3 protein: CSVGALGGHQPQHF

D gene: TRBD1
J gene: TRBJ1-1
V gene: TRBV19
CDR3 DNA: TGTGCCAGTAGTATTTCGGGACAGGGGAACACTGAAGCTTTCTTT
CDR3 protein: CASSISGQGNTEAFF

D gene: TRBD1
J gene: TRBJ1-1
V gene: TRBV19
CDR3 DNA: TGTGCCAGTAGACGGGACAGGGGCAACACTGAAGCTTTCTTT
CDR3 protein: CASRRDRGNTEAFF

D gene: TRBD1
J gene: TRBJ1-1
V gene: TRBV27
CDR3 DNA: TGTGCCAGCAGTTCCCGACCGGGACAGGGGTTGGAAGCTTTCTTT
CDR3 protein: CASSSRPGQGLEAFF